This TCR beta chain appears in the sequencing data of a study of beta chain features in type 1 diabetes. This clone turned up a few times. Its antigen remains unknown. The identical CDR3 is also encoded by other nucleotide sequences in the sample. The CDR3 runs 13 residues. V gave up 0 bases and J gave up 4 bases, with 7 bases separating them. The germline gives CDR1 SGHTA, CDR2 FQGNSA. General study points: Among all four CD4+ subsets, Type 1 diabetes patients had TCRB CDR3s that were moderately but significantly shorter.

As every portion of the isolated RNA was reverse transcribed, the sequencing read expressed TCRB transcripts. Libraries were prepared by immunoSEQ multiplex PCR; TCRdb keeps only in-frame clonotypes and omits some of them. The data show 230,000 or so clones, with roughly 16% seen just once and approximately 0.081% held by the top ten. Sequenced input: naive CD4+ T cells from blood. This receptor was taken from a man aged 25 to 40 with type 1 diabetes. V is TRBV7-2 and J is TRBJ2-7; D gene unclear. This CDR3 reads CASSLAQSYEQYF. The CDR3 bases are TGTGCCAGCAGCTTAGCACAAAGTTACGAGCAGTACTTC.